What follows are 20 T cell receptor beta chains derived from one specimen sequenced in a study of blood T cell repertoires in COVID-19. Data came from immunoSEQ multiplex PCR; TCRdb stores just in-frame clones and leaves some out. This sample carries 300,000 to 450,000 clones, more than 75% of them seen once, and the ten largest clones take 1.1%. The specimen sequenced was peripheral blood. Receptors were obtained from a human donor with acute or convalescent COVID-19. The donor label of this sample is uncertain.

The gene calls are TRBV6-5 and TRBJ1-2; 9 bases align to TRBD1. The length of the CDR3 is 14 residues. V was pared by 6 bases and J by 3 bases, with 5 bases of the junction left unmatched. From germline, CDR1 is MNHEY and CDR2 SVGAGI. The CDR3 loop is CASRQTGGDYGYTF. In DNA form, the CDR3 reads TGTGCCAGCAGACAGACAGGGGGAGACTATGGCTACACCTTC.

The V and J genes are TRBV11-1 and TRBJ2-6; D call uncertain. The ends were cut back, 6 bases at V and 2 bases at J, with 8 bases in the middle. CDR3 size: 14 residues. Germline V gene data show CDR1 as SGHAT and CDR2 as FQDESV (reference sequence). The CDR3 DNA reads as TGTGCCAGCAGACGGAGAGCTGGGGCCAACGTCCTGACTTTC. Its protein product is CASRRRAGANVLTF.

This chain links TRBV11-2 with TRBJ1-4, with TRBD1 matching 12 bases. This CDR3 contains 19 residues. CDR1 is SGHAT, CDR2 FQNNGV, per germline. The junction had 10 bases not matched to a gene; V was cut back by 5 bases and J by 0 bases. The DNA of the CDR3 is TGTGCCAGCAGCCAAGGGACAGGGGGCCCCATAGCAACTAATGAAAAACTGTTTTTT. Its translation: CASSQGTGGPIATNEKLFF.

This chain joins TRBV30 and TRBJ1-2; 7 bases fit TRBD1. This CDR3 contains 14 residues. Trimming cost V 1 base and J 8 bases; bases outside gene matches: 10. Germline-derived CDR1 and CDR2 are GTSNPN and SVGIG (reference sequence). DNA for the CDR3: TGTGCCTGGAGTGAGACAGGGACTTCTTCCGGCTACACCTTC. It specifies CAWSETGTSSGYTF.

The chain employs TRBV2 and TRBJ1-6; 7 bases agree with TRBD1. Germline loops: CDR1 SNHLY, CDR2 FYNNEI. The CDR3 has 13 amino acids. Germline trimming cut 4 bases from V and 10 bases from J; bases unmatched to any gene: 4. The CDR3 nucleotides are TGTGCCAGCAGTGGGTGGGACAGATCACCCCTCCACTTT. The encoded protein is CASSGWDRSPLHF.

CDR3 loop: CASSDTNYGYTF. The CDR3 DNA follows: TGTGCCAGTAGCGACACGAACTATGGCTACACCTTC. This chain uses TRBV19 with TRBJ1-2; D uncertain. The CDR3 has 12 residues. The V end lost 6 bases, the J end lost 2 bases, and 7 bases lay between the germline ends. Germline CDR1 reads LNHDA; CDR2 reads SQIVND (reference sequence).

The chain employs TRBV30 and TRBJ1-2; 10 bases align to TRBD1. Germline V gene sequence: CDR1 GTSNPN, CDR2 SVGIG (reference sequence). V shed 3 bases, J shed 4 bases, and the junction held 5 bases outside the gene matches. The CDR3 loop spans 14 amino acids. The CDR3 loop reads CAWSRQGAGYGYTF. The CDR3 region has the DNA TGTGCCTGGAGCCGACAGGGGGCGGGCTATGGCTACACCTTC.

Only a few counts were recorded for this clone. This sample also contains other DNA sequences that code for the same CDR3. This chain's CDR3 is CASSPRLVGGPHYYNEQFF. The CDR3 DNA reads as TGTGCCAGCAGTCCAAGACTAGTAGGAGGGCCCCACTACTACAATGAGCAGTTCTTC. This chain joins TRBV28 and TRBJ2-1, with a possible D match to TRBD2 (6 bases). The germline CDR1 and CDR2 sequences are MDHEN and SYDVKM. Trimming removed 5 bases from V and 3 bases from J, with 26 bases in between. There are 19 residues in the CDR3.

This chain's CDR3 is CASSILLPQGPPYGYTF. DNA for the CDR3: TGTGCCAGCAGCATTCTCCTACCACAGGGGCCCCCCTATGGCTACACCTTC. The chain combines TRBV21-1 with TRBJ1-2; no DNA check was done on the table's D call, TRBD1. TRBV21-1 is tagged as a pseudogene. CDR3 length: 17 residues.

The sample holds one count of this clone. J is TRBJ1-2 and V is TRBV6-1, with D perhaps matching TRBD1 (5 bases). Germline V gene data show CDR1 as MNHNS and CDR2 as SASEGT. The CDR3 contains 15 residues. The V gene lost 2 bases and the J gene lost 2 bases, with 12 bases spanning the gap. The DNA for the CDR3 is TGTGCCAGCAGTGAACCGAAATCAGGGAACTATGGCTACACCTTC. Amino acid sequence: CASSEPKSGNYGYTF.

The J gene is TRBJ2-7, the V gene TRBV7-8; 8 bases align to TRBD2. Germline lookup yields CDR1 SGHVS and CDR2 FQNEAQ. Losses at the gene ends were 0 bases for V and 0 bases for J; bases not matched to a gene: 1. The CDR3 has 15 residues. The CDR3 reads CASSLALAVSYEQYF. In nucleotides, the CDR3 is TGTGCCAGCAGCTTAGCACTAGCGGTCTCCTACGAGCAGTACTTC.

The DNA of the CDR3 is TGTGCCTGGAGTGAGGAGGGAATACCCCTCCACTTT. Amino acids: CAWSEEGIPLHF. The rearrangement links TRBV30 to TRBJ1-6; D gene ambiguous. From germline, CDR1 is GTSNPN and CDR2 SVGIG (reference sequence). The V and J ends lost 1 base and 12 bases respectively, with 10 bases between them. CDR3 length: 12 amino acids.

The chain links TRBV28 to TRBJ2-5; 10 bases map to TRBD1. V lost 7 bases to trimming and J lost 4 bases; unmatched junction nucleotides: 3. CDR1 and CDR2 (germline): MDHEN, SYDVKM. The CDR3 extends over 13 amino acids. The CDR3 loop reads CASKTGGGETQYF. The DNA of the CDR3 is TGTGCCAGCAAGACAGGGGGCGGAGAGACCCAGTACTTC. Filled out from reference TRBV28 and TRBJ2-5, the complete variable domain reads DVKVTQSSRYLVKRTGEKVFLECVQDMDHENMFWYRQDPGLGLRLIYFSYDVKMKEKGDIPEGYSVSREKKERFSLILESASTNQTSMYLCASKTGGGETQYFGPGTRLLVL.

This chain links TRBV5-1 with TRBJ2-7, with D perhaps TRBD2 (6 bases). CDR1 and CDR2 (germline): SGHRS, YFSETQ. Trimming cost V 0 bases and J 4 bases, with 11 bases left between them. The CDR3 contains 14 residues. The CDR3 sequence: CASSLGVGRYEQYF. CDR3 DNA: TGCGCCAGCAGCTTGGGAGTGGGGAGGTACGAGCAGTACTTC.

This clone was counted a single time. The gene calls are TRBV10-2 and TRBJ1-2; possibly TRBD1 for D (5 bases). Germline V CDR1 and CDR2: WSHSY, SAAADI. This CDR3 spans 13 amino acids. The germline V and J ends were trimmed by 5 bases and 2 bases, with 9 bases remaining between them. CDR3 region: CASSPQGNYGYTF. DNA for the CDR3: TGCGCCAGCAGTCCGCAGGGAAACTATGGCTACACCTTC.

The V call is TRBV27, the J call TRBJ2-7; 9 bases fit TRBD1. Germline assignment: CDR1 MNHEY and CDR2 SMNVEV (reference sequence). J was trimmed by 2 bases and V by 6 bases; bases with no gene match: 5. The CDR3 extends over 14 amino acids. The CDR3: CASRQDRGAYEQYF. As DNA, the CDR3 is TGTGCCAGCAGGCAGGACAGGGGAGCCTACGAGCAGTACTTC.

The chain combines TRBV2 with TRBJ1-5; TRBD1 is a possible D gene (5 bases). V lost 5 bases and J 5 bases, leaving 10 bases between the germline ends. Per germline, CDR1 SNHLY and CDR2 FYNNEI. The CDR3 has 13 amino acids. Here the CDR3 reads CASSPPGYQPQHF. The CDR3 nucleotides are TGTGCCAGCAGTCCCCCAGGGTATCAGCCCCAGCATTTT.

In DNA form, the CDR3 reads TGTGCCAGCAGCCCCCGACGGAGCTCCTACAATGAGCAGTTCTTC. It yields the protein CASSPRRSSYNEQFF. The chain links TRBV11-2 to TRBJ2-1, with D unresolved. Germline V gene data show CDR1 as SGHAT and CDR2 as FQNNGV. The CDR3 has 15 amino acids. Trimming left V 5 bases short and J 0 bases short, with 11 bases between.

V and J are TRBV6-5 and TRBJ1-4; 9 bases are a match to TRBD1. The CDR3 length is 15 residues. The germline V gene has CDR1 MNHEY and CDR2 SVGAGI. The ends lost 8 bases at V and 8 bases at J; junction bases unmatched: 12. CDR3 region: CASSSAGTGREKLFF. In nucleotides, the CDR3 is TGTGCCAGCTCATCCGCCGGGACAGGGAGAGAAAAACTGTTTTTT.

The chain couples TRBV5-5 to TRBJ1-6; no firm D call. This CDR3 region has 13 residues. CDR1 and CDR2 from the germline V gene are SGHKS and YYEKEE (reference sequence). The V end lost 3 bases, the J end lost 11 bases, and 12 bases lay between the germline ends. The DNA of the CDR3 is TGTGCCAGCAGCTCTCTTGAGTTGCCACCCCTCCACTTT. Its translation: CASSSLELPPLHF.